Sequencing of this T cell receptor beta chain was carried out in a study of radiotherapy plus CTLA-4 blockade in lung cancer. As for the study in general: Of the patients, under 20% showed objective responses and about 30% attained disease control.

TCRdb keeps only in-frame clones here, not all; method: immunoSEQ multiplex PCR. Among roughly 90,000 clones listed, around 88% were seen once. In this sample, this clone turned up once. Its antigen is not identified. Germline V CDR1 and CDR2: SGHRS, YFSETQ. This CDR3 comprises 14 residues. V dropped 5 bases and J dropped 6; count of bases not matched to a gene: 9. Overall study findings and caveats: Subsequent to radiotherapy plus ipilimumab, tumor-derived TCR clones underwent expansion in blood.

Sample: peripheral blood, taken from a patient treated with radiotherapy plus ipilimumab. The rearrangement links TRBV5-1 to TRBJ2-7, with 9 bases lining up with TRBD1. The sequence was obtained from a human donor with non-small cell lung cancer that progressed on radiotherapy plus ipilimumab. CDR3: CASSQDRGFLEQYF. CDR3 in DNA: TGCGCCAGCAGTCAGGACAGGGGATTCCTCGAGCAGTACTTC. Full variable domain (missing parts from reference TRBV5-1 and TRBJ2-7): KAGVTQTPRYLIKTRGQQVTLSCSPISGHRSVSWYQQTPGQGLQFLFEYFSETQRNKGNFPGRFSGRQFSNSRSEMNVSTLELGDSALYLCASSQDRGFLEQYFGPGTRLTVT.